This paragraph reports one T cell receptor beta chain. The CDR3 loop spans 16 amino acids. Germline loops: CDR1 LNHDA, CDR2 SQIVND (reference sequence). The V and J ends lost 4 bases and 3 bases, in that order; junction bases with no gene match: 11. This record belongs to a study of T cells in Graves' hyperthyroidism and ophthalmopathy. It was RNA transcripts that yielded the amplified TCR beta CDR3 regions. An initial round of RT-PCR targeting the TCR CDR3 relied on the HTBI primer set. From the multiplex PCR reads, TCRdb called clonotypes with MiXCR, one entry per CDR3 protein. The sample contains more than 500,000 distinct CDR3 sequences, more than 15% of which appear only once.

The receptor's source is a woman aged 25-40 years with Graves' ophthalmopathy. The sample taken for sequencing was blood. J is TRBJ1-1 and V is TRBV19, with TRBD1 matching 7 bases. The chain's CDR3 is CASSTLIRGQDTEAFF. The CDR3 DNA reads TGTGCCAGTAGTACCCTAATAAGGGGGCAGGACACTGAAGCTTTCTTT.